This note documents a single T cell receptor (beta chain) sequence. As yet, its antigen is unknown. The data belong to a study of CD8+CD57+ T cells in acquired aplastic anemia. Broader study findings: Patients shared approximately 30 CD8+ CDR3 sequences with controls.

This CDR3 region has 13 residues. Germline V gene lookup returns CDR1 SGHTA and CDR2 FQGNSA. V was pared by 1 base and J by 12 bases, with 14 bases between. Profiles of TCR beta VDJ and CDR3 were generated from a genomic DNA template. MiXCR, applied by TCRdb to the reads, yields one record per CDR3 protein. This sample carries about 420,000 distinct CDR3 sequences, roughly 68% of them seen once, and the ten largest clones take approximately 3.8%. This clonotype originated in a human donor in good health, serving as a control. Input material: sorted CD4+, CD8+, or CD8+CD57+ T cells (not recorded which) from PBMCs. V is TRBV7-2 and J is TRBJ2-3; perhaps TRBD2 as D (6 bases). Here the CDR3 reads CASSLGLAGPQYF. The CDR3 DNA reads as TGTGCCAGCAGCTTAGGACTGGCGGGGCCCCAGTATTTT.